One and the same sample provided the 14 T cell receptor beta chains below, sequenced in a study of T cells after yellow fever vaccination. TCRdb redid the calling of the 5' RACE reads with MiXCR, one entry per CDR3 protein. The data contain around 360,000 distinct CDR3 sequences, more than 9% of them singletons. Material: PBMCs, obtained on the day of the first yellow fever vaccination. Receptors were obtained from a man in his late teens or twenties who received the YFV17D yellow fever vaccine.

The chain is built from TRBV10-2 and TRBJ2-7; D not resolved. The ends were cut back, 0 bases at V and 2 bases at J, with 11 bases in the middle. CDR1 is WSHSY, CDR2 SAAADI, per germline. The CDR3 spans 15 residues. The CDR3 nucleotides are TGCGCCAGCAGTGAGTCGGCTCCGCCGGCCTACGAGCAGTACTTC. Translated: CASSESAPPAYEQYF.

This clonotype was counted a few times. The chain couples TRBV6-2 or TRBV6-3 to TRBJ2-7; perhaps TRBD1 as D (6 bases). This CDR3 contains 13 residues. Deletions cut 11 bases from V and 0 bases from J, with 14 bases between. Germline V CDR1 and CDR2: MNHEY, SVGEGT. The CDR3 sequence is CAARDTSSYEQYF. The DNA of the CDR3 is TGTGCCGCCCGGGACACCAGCTCCTACGAGCAGTACTTC.

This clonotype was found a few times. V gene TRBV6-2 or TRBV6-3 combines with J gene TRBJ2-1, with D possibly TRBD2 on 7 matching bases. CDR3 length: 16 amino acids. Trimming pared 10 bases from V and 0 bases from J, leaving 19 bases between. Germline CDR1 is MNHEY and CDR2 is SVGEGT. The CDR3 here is CATQPTGRGSYNEQFF. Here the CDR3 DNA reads TGTGCCACCCAGCCCACAGGGAGGGGCTCCTACAATGAGCAGTTCTTC.

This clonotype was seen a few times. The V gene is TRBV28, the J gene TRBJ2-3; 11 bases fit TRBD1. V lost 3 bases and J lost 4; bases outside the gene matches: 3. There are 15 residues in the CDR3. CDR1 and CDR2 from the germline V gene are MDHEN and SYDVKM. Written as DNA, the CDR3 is TGTGCCAGCAGTTTTGGGGGACAGGGGGCAGATACGCAGTATTTT. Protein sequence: CASSFGGQGADTQYF.

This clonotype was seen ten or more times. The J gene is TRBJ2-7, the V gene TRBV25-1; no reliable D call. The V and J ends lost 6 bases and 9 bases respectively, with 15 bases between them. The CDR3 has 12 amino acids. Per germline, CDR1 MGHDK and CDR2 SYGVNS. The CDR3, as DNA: TGTGCCAGCAGCGGTATTGCCGGTAGGCAGTACTTC. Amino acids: CASSGIAGRQYF.

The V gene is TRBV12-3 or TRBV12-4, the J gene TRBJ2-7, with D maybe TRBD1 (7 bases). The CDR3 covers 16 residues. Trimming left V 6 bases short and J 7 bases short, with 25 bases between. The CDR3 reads CASRCTGDSSHREQYV. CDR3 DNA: TGTGCCAGCAGATGCACAGGGGACTCGTCACATCGGGAGCAGTACGTC.

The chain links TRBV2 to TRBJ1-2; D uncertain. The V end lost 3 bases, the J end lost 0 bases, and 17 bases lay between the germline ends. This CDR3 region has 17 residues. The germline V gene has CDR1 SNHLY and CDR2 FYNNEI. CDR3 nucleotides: TGTGCCAGCAGTGAGCGGAGGCAGCCCCCGACTAACTATGGCTACACCTTC. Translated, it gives CASSERRQPPTNYGYTF.

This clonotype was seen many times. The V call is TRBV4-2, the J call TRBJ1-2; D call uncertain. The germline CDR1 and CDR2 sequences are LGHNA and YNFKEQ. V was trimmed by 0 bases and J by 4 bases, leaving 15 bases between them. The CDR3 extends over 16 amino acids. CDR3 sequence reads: CASSQEEARPPYGYTF. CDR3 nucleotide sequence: TGTGCCAGCAGCCAAGAGGAGGCCAGGCCACCCTATGGCTACACCTTC.

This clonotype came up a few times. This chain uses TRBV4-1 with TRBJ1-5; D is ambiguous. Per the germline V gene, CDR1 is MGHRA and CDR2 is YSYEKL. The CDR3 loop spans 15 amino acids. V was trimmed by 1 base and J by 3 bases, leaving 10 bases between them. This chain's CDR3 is CASSQVELTNQPQHF. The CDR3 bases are TGCGCCAGCAGCCAAGTAGAGCTGACCAATCAGCCCCAGCATTTT.

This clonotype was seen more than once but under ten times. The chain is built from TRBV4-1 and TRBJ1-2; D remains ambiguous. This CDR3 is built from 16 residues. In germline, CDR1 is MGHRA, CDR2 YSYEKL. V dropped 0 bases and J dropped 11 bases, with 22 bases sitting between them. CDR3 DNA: TGCGCCAGCAGCCAAGATGGGCAGGACGGATCCTGGGGATACACCTTC. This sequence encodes CASSQDGQDGSWGYTF.

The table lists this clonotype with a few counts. The CDR3, as DNA: TGTGCCAGCAGCCCCTTGACAGCTGCGAACACCGGGGAGCTGTTTTTT. This translates into CASSPLTAANTGELFF. The V gene is TRBV7-3, the J gene TRBJ2-2; D might be TRBD1 (5 bases). CDR1 is SGHTA, CDR2 FQGTGA, per germline. V was clipped by 5 bases and J by 0 bases, with 13 bases between them. The CDR3 is 16 residues long. The variable domain in full, completed from reference TRBV7-3 and TRBJ2-2, reads GAGVSQTPSNKVTEKGKYVELRCDPISGHTALYWYRQSLGQGPEFLIYFQGTGAADDSGLPNDRFFAVRPEGSVSTLKIQRTERGDSAVYLCASSPLTAANTGELFFGEGSRLTVL.

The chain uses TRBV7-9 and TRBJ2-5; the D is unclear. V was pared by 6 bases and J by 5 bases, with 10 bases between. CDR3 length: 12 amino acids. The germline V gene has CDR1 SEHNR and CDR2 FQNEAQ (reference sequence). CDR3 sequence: CASRSMGETQYF. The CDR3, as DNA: TGTGCCAGCAGGTCCATGGGGGAGACCCAGTACTTC.

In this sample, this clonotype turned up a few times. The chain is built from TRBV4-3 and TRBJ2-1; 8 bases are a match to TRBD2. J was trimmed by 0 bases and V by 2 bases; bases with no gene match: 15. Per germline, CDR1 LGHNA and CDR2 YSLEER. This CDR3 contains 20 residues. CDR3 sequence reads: CASSQYLAGTQMSSYNEQFF. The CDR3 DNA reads TGCGCCAGCAGCCAATACCTAGCGGGTACACAAATGAGCTCCTACAATGAGCAGTTCTTC.

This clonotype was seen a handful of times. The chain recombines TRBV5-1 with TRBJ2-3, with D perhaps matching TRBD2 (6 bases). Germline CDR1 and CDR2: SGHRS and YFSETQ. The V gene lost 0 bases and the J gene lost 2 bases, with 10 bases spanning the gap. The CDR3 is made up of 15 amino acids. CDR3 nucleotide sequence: TGCGCCAGCAGCTTGGAAGGGACTTTCACAGATACGCAGTATTTT. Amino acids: CASSLEGTFTDTQYF.